The rows below give T cell receptor beta chains drawn from one sample of a study of blood T cell repertoires in COVID-19. TCRdb keeps only in-frame clones here, not all; method: immunoSEQ multiplex PCR. The sample lists fewer than 90,000 clones, over 75% occurring once. The specimen was peripheral blood. Receptor source: a man aged 50-59 years with acute or convalescent COVID-19. The CDR3 runs from the conserved cysteine through the conserved F or W. D genes are given only for firm matches. The size of a clone is reported for some rows only, either as once, few or many, or as a class for expanded clones.

J: TRBJ2-2
V: TRBV7-3
size: once
D: NA
CDR3: CASSLSGIGGRVGELFF
DNA: TGTGCCAGCAGCTTAAGCGGGATTGGGGGAAGAGTCGGGGAGCTGTTTTTT

J: TRBJ1-1
V: TRBV18
size: NA
D: NA
CDR3: CASSPETGDTEAFF
DNA: TGTGCCAGCTCTCCTGAGACAGGCGACACTGAAGCTTTCTTT

J: TRBJ1-2
V: TRBV4-1
size: NA
D: NA
CDR3: CASSQEGRANYGYTF
DNA: TGCGCCAGCAGCCAAGAGGGGAGGGCTAACTATGGCTACACCTTC

J: TRBJ1-1
V: TRBV11-2
size: few
D: NA
CDR3: CASSLGRRYTEAFF
DNA: TGTGCCAGCAGCTTAGGCCGGAGATACACTGAAGCTTTCTTT

J: TRBJ1-6
V: TRBV4-3
size: NA
D: NA
CDR3: CASSQDWGQNSPLHF
DNA: TGCGCCAGCAGCCAAGATTGGGGGCAAAATTCACCCCTCCACTTT

J: TRBJ2-1
V: TRBV28
size: NA
D: NA
CDR3: CASRGQGSSYNEQFF
DNA: TGTGCCAGCAGGGGTCAGGGCAGCTCCTACAATGAGCAGTTCTTC

J: TRBJ2-7
V: TRBV19
size: NA
D: TRBD2
CDR3: CASIGWASGSYEQYF
DNA: TGTGCCAGTATCGGGTGGGCTAGCGGAAGCTACGAGCAGTACTTC

J: TRBJ2-1
V: TRBV9
size: NA
D: TRBD2
CDR3: CASSNVAGGPGNEQFF
DNA: TGTGCCAGCAGCAACGTAGCGGGGGGGCCAGGAAATGAGCAGTTCTTC

J: TRBJ2-5
V: TRBV18
size: NA
D: NA
CDR3: CASSPGTLRQETQYF
DNA: TGTGCCAGCTCACCCGGGACACTCCGACAAGAGACCCAGTACTTC

J: TRBJ2-3
V: TRBV7-2
size: NA
D: TRBD2
CDR3: CASSSPRLAGAYTDTQYF
DNA: TGTGCCAGCAGCTCCCCTCGACTAGCGGGGGCCTACACAGATACGCAGTATTTT

J: TRBJ2-1
V: TRBV6-2/TRBV6-3
size: NA
D: TRBD1
CDR3: CASSPDRDSYNEQFF
DNA: TGTGCCAGCAGCCCGGACAGGGACTCCTACAATGAGCAGTTCTTC

J: TRBJ1-1
V: TRBV7-9
size: NA
D: NA
CDR3: CASSLEDRQAFF
DNA: TGTGCCAGCAGCTTAGAAGACAGACAAGCTTTCTTT

J: TRBJ1-1
V: TRBV7-9
size: NA
D: NA
CDR3: CASQGTPGNTEAFF
DNA: TGTGCCAGCCAAGGGACACCGGGGAACACTGAAGCTTTCTTT

J: TRBJ2-2
V: TRBV19
size: NA
D: NA
CDR3: CASNEQTNTGELFF
DNA: TGTGCCAGTAACGAACAGACGAACACCGGGGAGCTGTTTTTT

J: TRBJ2-7
V: TRBV6-2/TRBV6-3
size: NA
D: NA
CDR3: CASSYSPRDNSYEQYF
DNA: TGTGCCAGCAGTTACTCCCCCCGGGACAACTCCTACGAGCAGTACTTC

J: TRBJ1-2
V: TRBV5-4
size: NA
D: NA
CDR3: CASSLTGGTNYGYTF
DNA: TGTGCCAGCAGCCTCACAGGAGGGACTAACTATGGCTACACCTTC

J: TRBJ1-2
V: TRBV6-6
size: NA
D: TRBD1
CDR3: CASSYLIGDSNYGYTF
DNA: TGTGCCAGCAGTTACCTCATCGGGGACAGCAACTATGGCTACACCTTC

J: TRBJ1-4
V: TRBV19
size: NA
D: TRBD1
CDR3: CASSHQGVHEKLFF
DNA: TGTGCCAGTAGTCATCAGGGGGTACATGAAAAACTGTTTTTT

J: TRBJ1-4
V: TRBV11-2
size: once
D: TRBD1
CDR3: CASSLDPGGREKLFF
DNA: TGTGCCAGCAGCTTAGATCCAGGGGGCCGTGAAAAACTGTTTTTT

J: TRBJ1-1
V: TRBV19
size: NA
D: NA
CDR3: CASSIGGGVTEAFF
DNA: TGTGCCAGTAGTATAGGAGGGGGAGTCACTGAAGCTTTCTTT

J: TRBJ1-2
V: TRBV5-5
size: NA
D: NA
CDR3: CASSSVTGPNYGYTF
DNA: TGTGCCAGCAGCTCGGTGACAGGTCCTAACTATGGCTACACCTTC

J: TRBJ1-1
V: TRBV27
size: NA
D: NA
CDR3: CASSLRGEAFF
DNA: TGTGCCAGCAGTCTAAGGGGTGAAGCTTTCTTT

J: TRBJ2-3
V: TRBV29-1
size: NA
D: NA
CDR3: CSVEKLRPGYTDTQYF
DNA: TGCAGCGTTGAGAAGTTGCGGCCAGGGTACACAGATACGCAGTATTTT

J: TRBJ1-5
V: TRBV19
size: NA
D: NA
CDR3: CASSGYLRGSQPQHF
DNA: TGTGCCAGTAGTGGCTATTTACGGGGGAGTCAGCCCCAGCATTTT

J: TRBJ2-6
V: TRBV7-8
size: NA
D: NA
CDR3: CASSLAGDQSGANVLTF
DNA: TGTGCCAGCAGCTTAGCGGGAGATCAGTCTGGGGCCAACGTCCTGACTTTC

J: TRBJ1-4
V: TRBV28
size: NA
D: TRBD1
CDR3: CASSKSQGATNEKLFF
DNA: TGTGCCAGCAGCAAGAGCCAGGGGGCAACTAATGAAAAACTGTTTTTT

J: TRBJ1-6
V: TRBV11-1
size: NA
D: TRBD1
CDR3: CASSFLGQSNSPLHF
DNA: TGTGCCAGCAGCTTCCTGGGACAGTCCAATTCACCCCTCCACTTT

J: TRBJ2-3
V: TRBV7-3
size: NA
D: TRBD2
CDR3: CASSLGLAGVRDTQYF
DNA: TGTGCCAGCAGCTTGGGACTAGCGGGAGTTAGAGATACGCAGTATTTT

J: TRBJ1-6
V: TRBV9
size: once
D: NA
CDR3: CASSVAGGSNSPLHF
DNA: TGTGCCAGCAGCGTAGCTGGGGGCAGTAATTCACCCCTCCACTTT

J: TRBJ2-1
V: TRBV9
size: NA
D: TRBD1
CDR3: CASSAGQGAYNEQFF
DNA: TGTGCCAGCAGCGCGGGACAGGGGGCCTACAATGAGCAGTTCTTC

J: TRBJ2-6
V: TRBV20-1
size: NA
D: TRBD2
CDR3: CSASRIAGDLSGANVLTF
DNA: TGCAGTGCTAGTCGGATAGCGGGGGACCTCTCTGGGGCCAACGTCCTGACTTTC

J: TRBJ2-7
V: TRBV9
size: NA
D: TRBD1
CDR3: CASSVRGQAYEQYF
DNA: TGTGCCAGCAGCGTACGGGGACAGGCCTACGAGCAGTACTTC

J: TRBJ2-2
V: TRBV30
size: NA
D: NA
CDR3: CAWIFGPNSGELFF
DNA: TGTGCCTGGATCTTTGGGCCAAACTCCGGGGAGCTGTTTTTT

J: TRBJ2-2
V: TRBV7-9
size: many
D: TRBD2
CDR3: CASSENGGTGELFF
DNA: TGTGCCAGCAGCGAAAACGGGGGGACCGGGGAGCTGTTTTTT

J: TRBJ2-1
V: TRBV4-2
size: NA
D: TRBD2
CDR3: CASSQGAGGYNEQFF
DNA: TGTGCCAGCAGCCAGGGGGCGGGGGGGTACAATGAGCAGTTCTTC

J: TRBJ2-7
V: TRBV4-3
size: NA
D: NA
CDR3: CASSQGEASLSYEQYF
DNA: TGCGCCAGCAGCCAAGGAGAGGCCTCCCTCTCCTACGAGCAGTACTTC

J: TRBJ1-6
V: TRBV7-9
size: few
D: NA
CDR3: CASSPDWSSPLHF
DNA: TGTGCCAGCAGCCCAGACTGGAGTTCACCCCTCCACTTT

J: TRBJ2-7
V: TRBV6-5
size: once
D: NA
CDR3: CASGRNEQYF
DNA: TGTGCCAGCGGGCGTAACGAGCAGTACTTC

J: TRBJ2-7
V: TRBV11-2
size: NA
D: NA
CDR3: CASSLDPGQTYEQYF
DNA: TGTGCCAGCAGCTTAGATCCTGGGCAGACCTACGAGCAGTACTTC

J: TRBJ2-1
V: TRBV7-2
size: NA
D: NA
CDR3: CASSLAVSYNEQFF
DNA: TGTGCCAGCAGCTTGGCAGTCTCCTACAATGAGCAGTTCTTC

J: TRBJ1-5
V: TRBV2
size: NA
D: NA
CDR3: CASSEMSGDQPQHF
DNA: TGTGCCAGCAGTGAGATGTCGGGGGATCAGCCCCAGCATTTT

J: TRBJ1-4
V: TRBV29-1
size: NA
D: NA
CDR3: CSVRRRTAINEKLFF
DNA: TGCAGCGTGAGAAGGAGGACAGCGATTAATGAAAAACTGTTTTTT

J: TRBJ1-2
V: TRBV3-1/TRBV3-2
size: NA
D: NA
CDR3: CASSPQYRDGFGYTF
DNA: TGTGCCAGCAGCCCCCAGTATCGGGATGGCTTTGGCTACACCTTC

J: TRBJ2-1
V: TRBV11-2
size: NA
D: TRBD1
CDR3: CASSLVVRGLGEQFF
DNA: TGTGCCAGCAGCTTAGTGGTCAGGGGGCTCGGTGAGCAGTTCTTC

J: TRBJ2-7
V: TRBV9
size: NA
D: NA
CDR3: CASSVGPPYTYEQYF
DNA: TGTGCCAGCAGCGTAGGCCCCCCATACACATACGAGCAGTACTTC

J: TRBJ2-1
V: TRBV21-1
size: NA
D: NA
CDR3: CASSIRDRDNEQFF
DNA: TGTGCCAGCAGCATCCGGGACAGGGACAATGAGCAGTTCTTC

J: TRBJ1-2
V: TRBV7-9
size: NA
D: NA
CDR3: CASSPLVGAGYGYTF
DNA: TGTGCCAGCAGCCCACTTGTGGGCGCAGGCTATGGCTACACCTTC

J: TRBJ2-1
V: TRBV24-1
size: NA
D: NA
CDR3: CATSEGAVGIGQFF
DNA: TGTGCCACCAGTGAGGGGGCCGTGGGAATTGGGCAGTTCTTC

J: TRBJ1-1
V: TRBV29-1
size: NA
D: TRBD1
CDR3: CSVPGQEAFF
DNA: TGCAGCGTGCCGGGACAGGAAGCTTTCTTT

J: TRBJ1-5
V: TRBV19
size: NA
D: TRBD1
CDR3: CASSIGRTGLNQPQHF
DNA: TGTGCCAGTAGTATTGGTCGGACAGGCCTCAATCAGCCCCAGCATTTT